This T cell receptor beta chain was captured by sequencing in a study of OX40 agonist ivuxolimab in advanced cancers. Generated by immunoSEQ multiplex PCR, the TCRdb table keeps only in-frame clones and is missing some. The sample records around 67,000 clones, nearly 90% being singletons. Germline CDR1 reads GTSNPN; CDR2 reads SVGIG (reference sequence). Trimming removed 1 base from V and 1 base from J, with 8 bases in between. The CDR3 is made up of 14 amino acids. The receptor was derived from an adult with an advanced solid tumor such as melanoma, head and neck, liver or kidney cancer. The chain recombines TRBV30 with TRBJ1-5; D may be TRBD1 (5 bases). Source: CD4+ or CD8+ T cells sorted from blood, taken in a trial of the OX40 agonist ivuxolimab. The CDR3 DNA reads as TGTGCCTGGAGTGGGGGACGGAGCAATCAGCCCCAGCATTTT. This encodes CAWSGGRSNQPQHF.